Listed below are T cell receptor beta chains from one sample, sequenced in a study of cytomegalovirus exposure and HLA in healthy donors. Clones were sequenced by immunoSEQ multiplex PCR, and TCRdb holds only the in-frame ones, with some missing. The table includes about 120,000 clones, 70% to 75% detected once. The sequenced sample consisted of PBMCs. The receptor set was obtained from a male donor in good health and CMV-seronegative. Each CDR3 is given with its conserved first and last residue. D genes are given only for firm matches. Rows may omit the clone size; those that give it use once, few, many or a size class.

J | V | D | size | CDR3 | DNA
TRBJ1-3 | TRBV7-2 | . | . | CASSLARDTIYF | TGTGCCAGCAGCTTAGCGCGGGACACCATATATTTT
TRBJ2-5 | TRBV5-5 | . | few | CASSFRTGGGMAETQYF | TGTGCCAGCAGCTTTCGCACAGGTGGGGGGATGGCGGAGACCCAGTACTTC
TRBJ2-2 | TRBV29-1 | . | few | CSVDGVGTGELFF | TGCAGCGTTGACGGGGTGGGCACCGGGGAGCTGTTTTTT
TRBJ1-2 | TRBV28 | . | . | CASLRQPDYGYTF | TGTGCCAGCCTTAGACAGCCAGACTATGGCTACACCTTC
TRBJ2-2 | TRBV7-9 | . | few | CSSSLVAQGGTGELFF | TGTTCCAGCAGCTTGGTTGCTCAGGGGGGCACCGGGGAGCTGTTTTTT
TRBJ1-5 | TRBV2 | TRBD1 | . | CATSPGQLQPQHF | TGTGCCACCTCGCCGGGACAGCTTCAGCCCCAGCATTTT
TRBJ2-5 | TRBV12-5 | TRBD1 | . | CASGTGTGGLETQYF | TGTGCTAGTGGTACCGGGACAGGGGGCCTCGAGACCCAGTACTTC
TRBJ1-5 | TRBV7-7 | . | . | CASSLLPGQPQHF | TGTGCTAGCAGCTTATTGCCGGGGCAGCCCCAGCATTTT
TRBJ2-1 | TRBV7-9 | . | . | CASSLRAGRYNEQFF | TGTGCCAGCAGCTTACGGGCGGGAAGATACAATGAGCAGTTCTTC
TRBJ2-3 | TRBV9 | TRBD1 | . | CASSPRTGRDTDTQYF | TGTGCCAGCAGCCCCCGGACAGGGCGGGACACAGATACGCAGTATTTT
TRBJ1-3 | TRBV18 | . | few | CASADGVSGNTIYF | TGTGCCAGCGCGGACGGGGTCTCTGGAAACACCATATATTTT
TRBJ1-5 | TRBV28 | . | . | CASSLGLHQPQHF | TGTGCCAGCAGTTTAGGACTGCATCAGCCCCAGCATTTT
TRBJ1-1 | TRBV19 | . | . | CASSWGDVATEAFF | TGTGCCAGTAGTTGGGGGGACGTAGCGACTGAAGCTTTCTTT
TRBJ1-1 | TRBV6-5 | . | . | CASSYLRGAGNTEAFF | TGTGCCAGCAGTTACCTCCGGGGGGCCGGGAACACTGAAGCTTTCTTT
TRBJ2-1 | TRBV7-9 | TRBD2 | . | CASSLVVSGIQNEQFF | TGTGCCAGCAGCTTAGTGGTTAGCGGGATTCAGAATGAGCAGTTCTTC
TRBJ2-7 | TRBV6-5 | TRBD1 | . | CATGEDRGYSYEQYF | TGTGCCACAGGAGAAGACAGGGGTTACTCCTACGAGCAGTACTTC